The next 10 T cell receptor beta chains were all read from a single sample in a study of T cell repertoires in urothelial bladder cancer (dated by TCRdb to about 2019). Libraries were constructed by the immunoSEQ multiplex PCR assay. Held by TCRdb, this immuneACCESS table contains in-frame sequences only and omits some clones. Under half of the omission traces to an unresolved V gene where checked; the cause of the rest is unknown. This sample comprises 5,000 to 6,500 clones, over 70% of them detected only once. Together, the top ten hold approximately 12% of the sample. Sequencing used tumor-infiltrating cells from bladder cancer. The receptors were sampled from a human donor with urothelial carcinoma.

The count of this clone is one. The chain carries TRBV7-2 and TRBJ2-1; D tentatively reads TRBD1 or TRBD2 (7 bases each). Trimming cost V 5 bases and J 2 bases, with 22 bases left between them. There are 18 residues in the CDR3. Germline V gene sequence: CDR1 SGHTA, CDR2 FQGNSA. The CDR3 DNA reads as TGTGCCAGCAGCCGTTCAGGGGGGGGTAACACGGCCTACAATGAGCAGTTCTTC. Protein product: CASSRSGGGNTAYNEQFF.

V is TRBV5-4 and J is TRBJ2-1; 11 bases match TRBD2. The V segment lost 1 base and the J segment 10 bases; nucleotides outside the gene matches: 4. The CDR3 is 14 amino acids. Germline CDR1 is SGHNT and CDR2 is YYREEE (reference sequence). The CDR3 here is CASSLTSGGGEQFF. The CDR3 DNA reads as TGTGCCAGCAGCTTGACTAGCGGGGGAGGCGAGCAGTTCTTC.

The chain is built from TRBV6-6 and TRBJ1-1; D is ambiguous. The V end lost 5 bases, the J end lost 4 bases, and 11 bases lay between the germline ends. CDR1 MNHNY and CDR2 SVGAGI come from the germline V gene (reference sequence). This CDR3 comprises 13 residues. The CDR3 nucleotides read TGTGCCAGCAGTAACTGGTTATTCACTGAAGCTTTCTTT. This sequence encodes CASSNWLFTEAFF.

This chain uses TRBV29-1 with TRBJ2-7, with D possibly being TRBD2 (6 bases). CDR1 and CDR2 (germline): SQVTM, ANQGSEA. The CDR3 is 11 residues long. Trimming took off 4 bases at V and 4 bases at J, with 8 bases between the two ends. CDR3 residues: CSVAGVYEQYF. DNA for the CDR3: TGCAGCGTTGCGGGGGTATACGAGCAGTACTTC.

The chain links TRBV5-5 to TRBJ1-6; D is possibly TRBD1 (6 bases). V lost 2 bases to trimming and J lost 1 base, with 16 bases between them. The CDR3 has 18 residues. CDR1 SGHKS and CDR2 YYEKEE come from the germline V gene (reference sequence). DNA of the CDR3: TGTGCCAGCAGCTTCCTACAGGGAGACTGGTCCTATAATTCACCCCTCCACTTT. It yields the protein CASSFLQGDWSYNSPLHF.

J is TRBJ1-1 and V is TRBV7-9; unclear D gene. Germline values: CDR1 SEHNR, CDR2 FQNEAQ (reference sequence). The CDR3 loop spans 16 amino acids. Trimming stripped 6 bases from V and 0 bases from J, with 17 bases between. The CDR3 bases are TGTGCCAGCAGTATGTGGGGTTTAGAGGTGAACACTGAAGCTTTCTTT. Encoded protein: CASSMWGLEVNTEAFF.

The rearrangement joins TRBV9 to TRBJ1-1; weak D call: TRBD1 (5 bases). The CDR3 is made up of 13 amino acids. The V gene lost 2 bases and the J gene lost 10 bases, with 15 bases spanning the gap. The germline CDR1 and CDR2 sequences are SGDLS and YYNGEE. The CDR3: CASSVHSGTLAFF. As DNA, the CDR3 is TGTGCCAGCAGCGTCCACTCCGGGACCTTAGCTTTCTTT. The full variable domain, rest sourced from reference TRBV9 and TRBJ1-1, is DSGVTQTPKHLITATGQRVTLRCSPRSGDLSVYWYQQSLDQGLQFLIQYYNGEERAKGNILERFSAQQFPDLHSELNLSSLELGDSALYFCASSVHSGTLAFFGQGTRLTVV.

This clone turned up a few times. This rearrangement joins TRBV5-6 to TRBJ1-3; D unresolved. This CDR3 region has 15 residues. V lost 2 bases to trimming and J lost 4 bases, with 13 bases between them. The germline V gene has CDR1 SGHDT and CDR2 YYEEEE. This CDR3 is CASSFGSARGNTIYF. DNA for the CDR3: TGTGCCAGCAGCTTCGGGTCAGCTCGAGGAAACACCATATATTTT.

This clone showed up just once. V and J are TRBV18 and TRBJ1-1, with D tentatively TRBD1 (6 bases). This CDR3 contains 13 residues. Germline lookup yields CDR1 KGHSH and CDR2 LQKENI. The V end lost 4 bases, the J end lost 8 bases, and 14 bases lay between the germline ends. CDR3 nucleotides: TGTGCCAGCTCACTACAGGGATCTCAGGAAGCTTTCTTT. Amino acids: CASSLQGSQEAFF.

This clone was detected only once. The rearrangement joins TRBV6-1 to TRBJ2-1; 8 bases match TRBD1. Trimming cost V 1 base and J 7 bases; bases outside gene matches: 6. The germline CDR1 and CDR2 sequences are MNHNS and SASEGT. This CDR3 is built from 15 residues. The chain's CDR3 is CASSEGQGSGNEQFF. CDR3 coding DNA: TGTGCCAGCAGTGAAGGACAGGGGTCTGGGAATGAGCAGTTCTTC.